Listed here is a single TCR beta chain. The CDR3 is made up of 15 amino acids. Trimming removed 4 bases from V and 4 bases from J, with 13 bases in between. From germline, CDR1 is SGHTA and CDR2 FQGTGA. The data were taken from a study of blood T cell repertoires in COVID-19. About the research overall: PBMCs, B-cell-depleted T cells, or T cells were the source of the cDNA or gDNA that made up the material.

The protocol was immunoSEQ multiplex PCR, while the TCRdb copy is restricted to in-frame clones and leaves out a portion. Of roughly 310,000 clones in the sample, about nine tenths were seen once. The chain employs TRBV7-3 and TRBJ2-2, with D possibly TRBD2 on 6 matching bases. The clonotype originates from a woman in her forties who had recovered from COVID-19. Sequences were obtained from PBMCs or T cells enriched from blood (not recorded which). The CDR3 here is CASSWDSTPTGELFF. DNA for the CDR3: TGTGCCAGCAGCTGGGACTCTACCCCCACCGGGGAGCTGTTTTTT.